The next 3 T cell receptor beta chains were all read from a single sample in a study of control samples from healthy donors and cancer patients. Clones were read by immunoSEQ multiplex PCR, and TCRdb kept only the in-frame ones, dropping some. The data contain about 85,000 clones, nearly 90% of them singletons. The sample consisted of blood. Source of these receptors: a man between 50 and 59 years old in good health.

The gene calls are TRBV18 and TRBJ2-5, with D perhaps assigned TRBD1 or TRBD2 (5 bases each). Germline CDR1 is KGHSH and CDR2 is LQKENI. This CDR3 is built from 12 residues. The V gene lost 6 bases and the J gene lost 5 bases, with 10 bases spanning the gap. In DNA form, the CDR3 reads TGTGCCAGCTCCCCGAGGGGTGAGACCCAGTACTTC. Its translation is CASSPRGETQYF.

In DNA form, the CDR3 reads TGTGCCAGCAGCCCGGGTGGCGGCCAGAGGCCCCAGCATTTT. This gives the protein CASSPGGGQRPQHF. The V call is TRBV5-8, the J call TRBJ1-5; D not resolved. From germline, CDR1 is SGHTS and CDR2 YDEGEE. The CDR3 is made up of 14 amino acids. V lost 4 bases, J lost 9 bases, and 17 bases lay in between. The entire variable domain, with the rest obtained from reference TRBV5-8 and TRBJ1-5, is as follows: EAGVTQSPTHLIKTRGQQATLRCSPISGHTSVYWYQQALGLGLQFLLWYDEGEERNRGNFPPRFSGRQFPNYSSELNVNALELEDSALYLCASSPGGGQRPQHFGDGTRLSIL.

J is TRBJ1-1 and V is TRBV4-1, with D tentatively TRBD1 (6 bases). Germline CDR1 and CDR2: MGHRA and YSYEKL. The CDR3 extends over 14 amino acids. V lost 5 bases and J 2 bases, leaving 12 bases between the germline ends. In DNA, the CDR3 is TGCGCCAGCAGCACCAGACAGGTTAACACTGAAGCTTTCTTT. This translates into CASSTRQVNTEAFF.